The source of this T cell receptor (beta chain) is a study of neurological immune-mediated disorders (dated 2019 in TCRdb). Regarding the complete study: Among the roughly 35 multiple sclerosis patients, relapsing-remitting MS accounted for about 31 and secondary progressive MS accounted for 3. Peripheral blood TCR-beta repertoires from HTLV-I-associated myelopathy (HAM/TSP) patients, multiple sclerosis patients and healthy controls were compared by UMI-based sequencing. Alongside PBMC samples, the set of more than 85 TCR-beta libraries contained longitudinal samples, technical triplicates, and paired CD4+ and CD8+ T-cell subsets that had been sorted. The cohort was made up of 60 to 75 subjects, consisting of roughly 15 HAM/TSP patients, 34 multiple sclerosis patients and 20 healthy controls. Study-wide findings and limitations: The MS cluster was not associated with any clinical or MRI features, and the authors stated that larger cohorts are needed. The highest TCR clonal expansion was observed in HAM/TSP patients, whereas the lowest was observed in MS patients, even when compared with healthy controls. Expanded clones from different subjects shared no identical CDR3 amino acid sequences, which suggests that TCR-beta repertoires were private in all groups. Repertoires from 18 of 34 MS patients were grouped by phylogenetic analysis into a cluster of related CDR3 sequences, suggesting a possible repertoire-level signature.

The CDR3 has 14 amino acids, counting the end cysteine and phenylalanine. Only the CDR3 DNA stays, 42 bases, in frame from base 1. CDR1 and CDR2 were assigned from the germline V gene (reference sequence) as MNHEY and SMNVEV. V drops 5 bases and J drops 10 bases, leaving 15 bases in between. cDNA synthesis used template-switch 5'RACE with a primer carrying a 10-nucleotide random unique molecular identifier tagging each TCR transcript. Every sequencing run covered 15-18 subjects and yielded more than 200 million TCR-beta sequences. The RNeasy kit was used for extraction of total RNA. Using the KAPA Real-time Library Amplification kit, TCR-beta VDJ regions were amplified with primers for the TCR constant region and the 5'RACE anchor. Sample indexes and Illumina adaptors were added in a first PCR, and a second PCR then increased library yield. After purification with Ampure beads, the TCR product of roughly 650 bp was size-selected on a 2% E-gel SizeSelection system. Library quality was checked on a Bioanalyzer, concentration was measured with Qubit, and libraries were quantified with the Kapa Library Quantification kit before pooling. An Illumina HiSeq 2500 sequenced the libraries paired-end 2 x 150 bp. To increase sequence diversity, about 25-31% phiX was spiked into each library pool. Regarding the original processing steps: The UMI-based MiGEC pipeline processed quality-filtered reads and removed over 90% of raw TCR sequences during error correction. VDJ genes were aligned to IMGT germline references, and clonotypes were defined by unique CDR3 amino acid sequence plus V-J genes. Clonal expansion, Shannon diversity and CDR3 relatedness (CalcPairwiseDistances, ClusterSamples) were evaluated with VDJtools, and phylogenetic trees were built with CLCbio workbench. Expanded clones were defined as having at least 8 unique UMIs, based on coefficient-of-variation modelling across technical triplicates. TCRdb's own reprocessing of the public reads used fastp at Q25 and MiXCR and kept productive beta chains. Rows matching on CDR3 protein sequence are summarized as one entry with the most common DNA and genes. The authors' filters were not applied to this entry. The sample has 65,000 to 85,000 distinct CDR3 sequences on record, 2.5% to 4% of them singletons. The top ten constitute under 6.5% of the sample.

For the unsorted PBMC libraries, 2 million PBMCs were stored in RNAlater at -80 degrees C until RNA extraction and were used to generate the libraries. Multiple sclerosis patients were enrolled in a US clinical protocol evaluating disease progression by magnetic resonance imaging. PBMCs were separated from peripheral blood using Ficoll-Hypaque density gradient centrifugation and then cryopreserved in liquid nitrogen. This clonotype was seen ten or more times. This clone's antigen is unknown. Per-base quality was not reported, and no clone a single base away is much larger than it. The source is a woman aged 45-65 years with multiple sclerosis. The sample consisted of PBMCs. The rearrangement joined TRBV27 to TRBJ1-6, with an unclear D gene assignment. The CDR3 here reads CASSPTLGVSPLHF. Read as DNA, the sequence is TGTGCCAGCAGTCCAACTCTTGGGGTCTCACCCCTCCACTTT.